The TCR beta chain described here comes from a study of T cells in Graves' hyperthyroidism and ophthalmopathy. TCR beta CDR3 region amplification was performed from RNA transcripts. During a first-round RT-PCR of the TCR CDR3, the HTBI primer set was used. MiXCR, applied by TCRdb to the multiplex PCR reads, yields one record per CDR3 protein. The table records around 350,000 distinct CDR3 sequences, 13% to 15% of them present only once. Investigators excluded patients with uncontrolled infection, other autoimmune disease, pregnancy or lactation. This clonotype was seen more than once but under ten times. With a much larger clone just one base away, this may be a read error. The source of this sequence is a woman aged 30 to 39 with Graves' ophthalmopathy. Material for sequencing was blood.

CDR3 DNA sequence: TGTGCCAGCACGGGGGGGTTCGACACTGAAGCTTTCTTT. It yields the protein CASTGGFDTEAFF. The V gene is TRBV6-2 or TRBV6-3, the J gene TRBJ1-1, with D perhaps matching TRBD1 (5 bases). The CDR3 has 13 residues. V dropped 7 bases and J dropped 3 bases, with 12 bases sitting between them. Germline CDR1 and CDR2: MNHEY and SVGEGT.